This T cell receptor (beta chain) was identified during a study of T cell responses to AZD1222 COVID-19 vaccine. Study-level results: Spike-wide vaccine-associated CD4 TCRs dominated at 160-218 and 743-854. Samples come after the peak T cell response, not at day 14. Donors were largely white British and mainly female; clonal diversity was possibly underestimated.

Generated by immunoSEQ multiplex PCR, the TCRdb table keeps only in-frame clones and is missing some. The sample has some 200,000 clones, roughly 94% seen once; the top ten hold around 1.5%. Looked up from germline, CDR1 is DFQATT and CDR2 is SNEGSKA (reference sequence). The V and J ends lost 6 bases and 3 bases, in that order; junction bases with no gene match: 2. The CDR3 loop spans 11 amino acids. This clone was seen once. What it binds is unknown. The V call is TRBV20-1, the J call TRBJ2-7, with TRBD1 identical over 7 bases. The TCR was taken from an adult who received the MenACWY meningococcal vaccine as a control. The material sequenced was peripheral blood, taken 28 days after the second dose of the MenACWY control vaccine. CDR3 loop: CSARDSYEQYF. The DNA for the CDR3 is TGCAGTGCCCGGGACAGCTACGAGCAGTACTTC.